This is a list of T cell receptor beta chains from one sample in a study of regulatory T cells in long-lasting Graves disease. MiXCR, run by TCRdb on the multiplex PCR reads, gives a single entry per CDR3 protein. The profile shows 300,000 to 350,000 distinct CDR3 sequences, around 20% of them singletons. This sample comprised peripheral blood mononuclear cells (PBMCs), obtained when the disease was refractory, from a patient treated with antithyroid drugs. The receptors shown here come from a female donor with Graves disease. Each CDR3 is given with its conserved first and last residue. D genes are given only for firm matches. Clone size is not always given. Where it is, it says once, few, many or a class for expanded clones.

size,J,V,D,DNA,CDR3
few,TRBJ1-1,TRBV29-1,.,TGCAGCGTTGAATCGGGGGGCGCTGAAGCTTTCTTT,CSVESGGAEAFF
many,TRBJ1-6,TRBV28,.,TGTGCCAGCAGTTTAAAGGGAGCGCGATCACCCCTCCACTTT,CASSLKGARSPLHF
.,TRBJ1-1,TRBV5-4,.,TGTGCCAGCAGCTTGGTGGAGGGGGGAGGGACTGAAGCTTTCTTT,CASSLVEGGGTEAFF
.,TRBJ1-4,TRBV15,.,TGTGCCACCAGCAGAGATAACGGGGTAACTAATGAAAAACTGTTTTTT,CATSRDNGVTNEKLFF
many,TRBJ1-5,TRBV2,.,TGTGCCAGCACGGTCTCTGTTTGGAATCAGCCCCAGCATTTT,CASTVSVWNQPQHF
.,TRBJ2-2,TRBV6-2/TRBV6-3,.,TGTGCCAGCAGTGAAAGCTCGTGGGAGCTGTTTTTT,CASSESSWELFF
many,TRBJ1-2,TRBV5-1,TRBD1,TGCGCCAGCACACAGACAGGGAACTATGGCTACACCTTC,CASTQTGNYGYTF
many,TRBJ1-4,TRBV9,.,TGTGCCAGCAGCGTAGAGCTTGATGAAAAACTGTTTTTT,CASSVELDEKLFF
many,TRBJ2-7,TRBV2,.,TGTGCCAGCGGCCCCGAGGGGATTCCCTACGAGCAGTACTTC,CASGPEGIPYEQYF
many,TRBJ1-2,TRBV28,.,TGTGCCAGCAGTTTACCGGGCTATGGCTACACCTTC,CASSLPGYGYTF
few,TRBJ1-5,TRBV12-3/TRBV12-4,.,TGTGCCAGCAGCGCAGGGATAAGGCAGCCCCAGCATTTT,CASSAGIRQPQHF
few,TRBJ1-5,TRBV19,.,TGTGCCAGTAGTGCACGGACAGTCAATCAGCCCCAGCATTTT,CASSARTVNQPQHF
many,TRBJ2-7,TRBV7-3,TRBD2,TGTGCCAGCAGCTTAACGGGAGGGGATCGCTACGAGCAGTACTTC,CASSLTGGDRYEQYF
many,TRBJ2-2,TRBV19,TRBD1,TGTGCCAGTACCTTGGGGACAGCGAACACCGGGGAGCTGTTTTTT,CASTLGTANTGELFF
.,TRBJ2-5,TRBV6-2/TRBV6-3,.,TGTGCCAGCAGTTACGTAGGGAGTTTGGGGGACTCACGGGAGACCCAGTACTTC,CASSYVGSLGDSRETQYF
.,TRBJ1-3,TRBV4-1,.,TGCGCCAGCAGGCCAAGTTTTGGAAACACCATATATTTT,CASRPSFGNTIYF
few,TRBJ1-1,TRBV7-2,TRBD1,TGTGCCAGCAGCCTTTACCGACAGGGGTCCACTGAAGCTTTCTTT,CASSLYRQGSTEAFF
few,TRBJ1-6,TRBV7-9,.,TGTGCCAGCACCCCGTCGGGGAGCTCCTATAATTCACCCCTCCACTTT,CASTPSGSSYNSPLHF
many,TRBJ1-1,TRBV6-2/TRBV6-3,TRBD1,TGTGCCAGCAGTTACTCCAGGGGGTATACTGAAGCTTTCTTT,CASSYSRGYTEAFF
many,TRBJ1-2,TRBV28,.,TGTGCCAGCAGTTTAAGAAGGAGGGCAGGGCATGGCTACACCTTC,CASSLRRRAGHGYTF
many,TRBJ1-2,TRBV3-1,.,TGTGCCAGCAGCCAAGGGACAGTAGGTTTCGGCTATGGCTACACCTTC,CASSQGTVGFGYGYTF
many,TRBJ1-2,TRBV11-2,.,TGTGCCAGCAGCTTTGGGACCGCTATGCATGGCTACACCTTC,CASSFGTAMHGYTF
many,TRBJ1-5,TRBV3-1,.,TGTGCCAGCAGCCAAGGAGGGGGGGGGGCTCCGCCCCAGCATTTT,CASSQGGGGAPPQHF
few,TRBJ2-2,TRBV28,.,TGTGCCAGCAGTTTCACGGCAGACTACACCGGGGAGCTGTTTTTT,CASSFTADYTGELFF